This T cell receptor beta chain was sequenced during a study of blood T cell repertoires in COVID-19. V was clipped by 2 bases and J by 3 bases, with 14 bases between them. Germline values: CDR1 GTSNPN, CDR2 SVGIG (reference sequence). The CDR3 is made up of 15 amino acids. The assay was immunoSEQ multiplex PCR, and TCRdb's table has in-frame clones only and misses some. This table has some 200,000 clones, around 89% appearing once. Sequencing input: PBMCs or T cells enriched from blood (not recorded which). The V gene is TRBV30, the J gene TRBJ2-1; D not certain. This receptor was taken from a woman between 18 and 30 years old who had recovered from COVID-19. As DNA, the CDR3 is TGTGCCTGGAGTCGCCCCGGTTACGGCTACAATGAGCAGTTCTTC. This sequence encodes CAWSRPGYGYNEQFF.